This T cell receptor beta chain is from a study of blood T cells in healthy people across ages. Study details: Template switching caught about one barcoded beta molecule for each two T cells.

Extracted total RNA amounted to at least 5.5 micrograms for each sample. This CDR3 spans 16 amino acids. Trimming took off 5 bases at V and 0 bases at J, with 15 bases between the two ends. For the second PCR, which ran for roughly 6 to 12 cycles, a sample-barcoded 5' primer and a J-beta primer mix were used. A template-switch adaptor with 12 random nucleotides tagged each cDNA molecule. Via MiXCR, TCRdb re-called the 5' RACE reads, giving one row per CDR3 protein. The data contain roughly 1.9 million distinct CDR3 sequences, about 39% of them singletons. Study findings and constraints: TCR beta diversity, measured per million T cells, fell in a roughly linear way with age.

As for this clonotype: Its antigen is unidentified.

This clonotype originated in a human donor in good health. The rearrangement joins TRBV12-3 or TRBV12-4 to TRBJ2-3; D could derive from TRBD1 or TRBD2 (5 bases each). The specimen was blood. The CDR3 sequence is CASSRDRIFSTDTQYF. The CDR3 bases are TGTGCCAGCAGTCGGGACCGAATCTTCAGCACAGATACGCAGTATTTT.